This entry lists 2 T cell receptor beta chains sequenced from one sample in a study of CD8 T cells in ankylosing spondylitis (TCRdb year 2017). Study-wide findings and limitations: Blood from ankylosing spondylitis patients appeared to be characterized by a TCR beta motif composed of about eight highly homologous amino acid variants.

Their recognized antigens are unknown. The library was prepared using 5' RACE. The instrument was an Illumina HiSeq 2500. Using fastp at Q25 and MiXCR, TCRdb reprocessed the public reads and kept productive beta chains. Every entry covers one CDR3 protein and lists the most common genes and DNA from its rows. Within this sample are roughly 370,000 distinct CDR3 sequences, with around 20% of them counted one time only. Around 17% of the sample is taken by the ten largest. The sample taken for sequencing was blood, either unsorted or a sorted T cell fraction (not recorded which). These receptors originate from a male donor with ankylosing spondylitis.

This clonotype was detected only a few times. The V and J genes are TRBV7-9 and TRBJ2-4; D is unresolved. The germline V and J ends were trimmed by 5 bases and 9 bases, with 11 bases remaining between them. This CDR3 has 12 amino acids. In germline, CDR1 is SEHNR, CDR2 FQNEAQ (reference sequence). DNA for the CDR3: TGTGCCAGCAGCCGCATTTGGGGCATTCAGTACTTC. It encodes CASSRIWGIQYF.

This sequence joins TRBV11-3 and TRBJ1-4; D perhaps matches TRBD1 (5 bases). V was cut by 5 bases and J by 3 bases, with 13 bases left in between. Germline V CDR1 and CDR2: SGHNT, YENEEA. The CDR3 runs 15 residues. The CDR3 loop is CASSPSGTANEKLFF. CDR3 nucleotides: TGTGCCAGCAGCCCCTCGGGGACGGCTAATGAAAAACTGTTTTTT. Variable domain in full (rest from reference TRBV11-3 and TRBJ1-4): EAGVVQSPRYKIIEKKQPVAFWCNPISGHNTLYWYLQNLGQGPELLIRYENEEAVDDSQLPKDRFSAERLKGVDSTLKIQPAELGDSAVYLCASSPSGTANEKLFFGSGTQLSVL.